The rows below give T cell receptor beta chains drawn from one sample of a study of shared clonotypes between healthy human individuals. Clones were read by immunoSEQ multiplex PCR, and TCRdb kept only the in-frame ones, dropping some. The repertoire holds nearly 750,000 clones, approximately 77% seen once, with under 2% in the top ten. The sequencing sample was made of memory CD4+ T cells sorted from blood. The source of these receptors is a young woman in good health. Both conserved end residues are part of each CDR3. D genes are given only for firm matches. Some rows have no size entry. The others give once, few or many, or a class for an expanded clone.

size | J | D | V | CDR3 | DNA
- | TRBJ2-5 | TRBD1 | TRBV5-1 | CASSSLTGGGETQYF | TGCGCCAGCAGCTCCCTCACAGGGGGCGGAGAGACCCAGTACTTC
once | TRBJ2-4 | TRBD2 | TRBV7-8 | CASSDSGTRGDIQYF | TGTGCCAGCAGCGACTCCGGGACTAGAGGTGACATTCAGTACTTC
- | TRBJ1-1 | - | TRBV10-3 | CAISGGNMNTEAFF | TGTGCCATCAGCGGGGGCAATATGAACACTGAAGCTTTCTTT
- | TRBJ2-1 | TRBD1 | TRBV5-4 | CASSSPGQGNNEQFF | TGTGCCAGCAGCTCCCCGGGACAGGGGAACAATGAGCAGTTCTTC
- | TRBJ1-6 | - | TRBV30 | CAWTSSSYNSPLHF | TGTGCCTGGACTTCGAGCTCCTATAATTCACCCCTCCACTTT
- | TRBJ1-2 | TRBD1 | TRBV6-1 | CASSESGQIRYTF | TGTGCCAGCAGTGAATCGGGACAGATTCGATACACCTTC
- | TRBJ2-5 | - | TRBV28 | CASSLRSGRETQYF | TGTGCCAGCAGTTTAAGGTCAGGGAGAGAGACCCAGTACTTC
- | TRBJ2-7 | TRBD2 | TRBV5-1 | CASSQGTSSYEQYF | TGCGCCAGCAGCCAAGGGACTAGCTCCTACGAGCAGTACTTC
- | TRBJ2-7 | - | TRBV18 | CASSPNQGEHWQYF | TGTGCCAGCTCACCGAACCAGGGAGAGCACTGGCAGTACTTC
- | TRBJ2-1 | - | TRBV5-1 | CASSLGLASGDEQFF | TGCGCCAGCAGCTTGGGTCTAGCGAGCGGCGATGAGCAGTTCTTC
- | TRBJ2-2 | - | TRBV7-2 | CASRSRGMNTGELFF | TGTGCCAGCAGGTCCAGGGGTATGAACACCGGGGAGCTGTTTTTT
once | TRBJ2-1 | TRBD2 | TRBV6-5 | CASSLRGRWYEQFF | TGTGCCAGCAGTTTGCGCGGGAGGTGGTATGAGCAGTTCTTC
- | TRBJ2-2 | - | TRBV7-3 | CASSLNTAHTGELFF | TGTGCCAGCAGCTTAAACACCGCTCACACCGGGGAGCTGTTTTTT
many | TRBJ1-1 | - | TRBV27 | CASSLLFREGAEAFF | TGTGCCAGCAGTTTACTGTTCCGGGAAGGGGCTGAAGCTTTCTTT
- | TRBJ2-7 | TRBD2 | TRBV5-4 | CASSLGSGGSSYEQYF | TGTGCCAGCAGCTTGGGTAGTGGCGGGAGCTCCTACGAGCAGTACTTC
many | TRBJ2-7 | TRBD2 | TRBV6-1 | CASSEALAGGPSYEQYF | TGTGCCAGCAGTGAAGCCCTAGCGGGAGGGCCCTCCTACGAGCAGTACTTC
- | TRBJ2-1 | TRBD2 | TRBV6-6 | CASTHSGTVRGGEQFF | TGTGCCAGCACCCATAGCGGGACGGTTAGAGGTGGTGAGCAGTTCTTC
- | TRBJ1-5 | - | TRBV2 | CASSENQPQHF | TGTGCCAGCAGTGAAAATCAGCCCCAGCATTTT
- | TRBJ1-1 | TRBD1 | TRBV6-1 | CASSGRRGHTEAFF | TGTGCCAGCAGTGGACGGAGGGGGCACACTGAAGCTTTCTTT